This entry lists 19 T cell receptor beta chains sequenced from one sample in a study of T cells in Graves' hyperthyroidism and ophthalmopathy. It was RNA transcripts that yielded the amplified TCR beta CDR3 regions. TCR CDR3 underwent first-round RT-PCR with the HTBI primer set. One entry per CDR3 protein results from TCRdb running MiXCR on the multiplex PCR reads. The table has under 700,000 distinct CDR3 sequences, just over 45% seen once; the top ten hold roughly 8.2%. Source material: peripheral blood or thyroid tissue (not recorded which). The receptors were sampled from a woman in her late teens or twenties with Graves' hyperthyroidism.

The chain employs TRBV6-4 and TRBJ1-2; maybe TRBD1 (6 bases). The length of the CDR3 is 11 residues. The germline V gene encodes CDR1 MRHNA and CDR2 SNTAGT. V dropped 10 bases and J dropped 4 bases, with 10 bases sitting between them. The DNA of the CDR3 is TGTGCCACAGGGGCTCTCTATGGCTACACCTTC. Translating it yields CATGALYGYTF.

The V call is TRBV7-8, the J call TRBJ1-5; weak D call: TRBD1 (5 bases). The CDR3 is 16 residues long. V was cut by 5 bases and J by 1 base, with 15 bases left in between. Germline V gene data show CDR1 as SGHVS and CDR2 as FQNEAQ. The CDR3 DNA follows: TGTGCCAGCAGCCTCCAGGGAGTGGGCAGCAATCAGCCCCAGCATTTT. It specifies CASSLQGVGSNQPQHF.

V gene TRBV29-1 combines with J gene TRBJ1-2; the D is unclear. Trimming took 8 bases from V and 5 from J, leaving 9 bases between them. The CDR3 covers 10 residues. Looked up from germline, CDR1 is SQVTM and CDR2 is ANQGSEA. Here the CDR3 DNA reads TGCAGCACACGGGATTATGGCTACACCTTC. This translates into CSTRDYGYTF. Full variable domain (outside the CDR3, taken from reference TRBV29-1 and TRBJ1-2): SAVISQKPSRDICQRGTSLTIQCQVDSQVTMMFWYRQQPGQSLTLIATANQGSEATYESGFVIDKFPISRPNLTFSTLTVSNMSPEDSSIYLCSTRDYGYTFGSGTRLTVV.

Points on this clonotype: This CDR3 fails to terminate in the conserved phenylalanine or tryptophan, so it likely reflects a read error. Because the CDR3's place on the DNA is in doubt, the DNA is left out and the CDR3 is given as listed by TCRdb. The rearrangement joins TRBV7-2 to TRBJ1-4; TRBD1 is taken as the D call from the table, unchecked against the DNA. The V gene's germline CDR1 is SGHTA and CDR2 FQGNSA. Ends included, the CDR3 has 8 residues. CDR3 sequence reads: CATRGGAA.

Regarding this clonotype: A much larger clone differs by one base, so this may be a read error. J is TRBJ1-2 and V is TRBV7-3; no clear D gene. This CDR3 is built from 17 residues. CDR1 is SGHTA, CDR2 FQGTGA, per germline. Trimming cost V 2 bases and J 4 bases, with 20 bases left between them. CDR3 coding DNA: TGTGCCAGCAGCTTAGCGCTAAGTCCGGGCCCTAGCTATGGCTACACCTTC. Protein: CASSLALSPGPSYGYTF. The full variable domain, rest sourced from reference TRBV7-3 and TRBJ1-2, is GAGVSQTPSNKVTEKGKYVELRCDPISGHTALYWYRQSLGQGPEFLIYFQGTGAADDSGLPNDRFFAVRPEGSVSTLKIQRTERGDSAVYLCASSLALSPGPSYGYTFGSGTRLTVV.

At least ten counts were recorded for this clonotype. In DNA form, the CDR3 reads TGTGCCATCAGGGTGACAGGAATGAACTATGGCTACACCTTC. Translating gives CAIRVTGMNYGYTF. The gene calls are TRBV10-3 and TRBJ1-2, with a tentative D call TRBD1 (6 bases). Trimming cost V 6 bases and J 2 bases, with 13 bases left between them. From germline, CDR1 is ENHRY and CDR2 SYGVKD. This CDR3 has 14 amino acids.

The chain links TRBV2 to TRBJ1-5; D remains unclear. CDR3 length equals 15 residues. Per germline, CDR1 SNHLY and CDR2 FYNNEI. The germline V and J ends were trimmed by 1 base and 2 bases, with 9 bases remaining between them. In DNA form, the CDR3 reads TGTGCCAGCAGTGAAGATGCGCGGGGCAATCAGCCCCAGCATTTT. Translating it yields CASSEDARGNQPQHF.

In the case of this clonotype: A read error may explain this, as a much larger clone is one base away. The chain recombines TRBV7-8 with TRBJ1-2; possibly TRBD1 for D (6 bases). The germline V gene has CDR1 SGHVS and CDR2 FQNEAQ. The CDR3 is made up of 16 amino acids. Deletions cut 1 base from V and 6 bases from J, with 18 bases between. The CDR3 bases are TGTGCCAGCAGCTTAGGGGTGACGACAGGTAGCAATGGCTACACCTTC. Protein sequence: CASSLGVTTGSNGYTF.

V gene TRBV7-9 combines with J gene TRBJ2-5; D is undetermined. This CDR3 has 15 amino acids. Germline CDR1 is SEHNR and CDR2 is FQNEAQ (reference sequence). V gave up 1 base and J gave up 1 base, with 10 bases separating them. The CDR3 loop is CASSLVGLTQETQYF. The CDR3, as DNA: TGTGCCAGCAGCTTAGTGGGTCTCACCCAAGAGACCCAGTACTTC. The full variable domain, its missing parts supplied by reference TRBV7-9 and TRBJ2-5, is DTGVSQNPRHKITKRGQNVTFRCDPISEHNRLYWYRQTLGQGPEFLTYFQNEAQLEKSRLLSDRFSAERPKGSFSTLEIQRTEQGDSAMYLCASSLVGLTQETQYFGPGTRLLVL.

Note on this clonotype: One end of the junction does not line up with germline, which may come from a read error. The rearrangement links TRBV11-1 to TRBJ1-2; D not certain. Germline CDR1 SGHAT, CDR2 FQDESV (reference sequence). CDR3 size: 14 residues. This chain's CDR3 is CANSFGSTVHGYTF. The CDR3 DNA reads TGTGCCAACAGCTTCGGTTCGACGGTGCATGGCTACACCTTC.

The CDR3 bases are TGCAGCGTCGAGGGACAGGGTGAAGCTTTCTTT. Encoded protein: CSVEGQGEAFF. V usage is TRBV29-1 and J usage is TRBJ1-1, with 9 positions matching TRBD1. The germline gives CDR1 SQVTM, CDR2 ANQGSEA. This CDR3 is built from 11 residues. V shed 6 bases, J shed 7 bases, and the junction held 3 bases outside the gene matches. The full variable domain, rest sourced from reference TRBV29-1 and TRBJ1-1, is SAVISQKPSRDICQRGTSLTIQCQVDSQVTMMFWYRQQPGQSLTLIATANQGSEATYESGFVIDKFPISRPNLTFSTLTVSNMSPEDSSIYLCSVEGQGEAFFGQGTRLTVV.

This clonotype was found a few times. The rearrangement joins TRBV7-2 to TRBJ2-5; TRBD2 aligns across 13 bases. The germline V gene has CDR1 SGHTA and CDR2 FQGNSA. This CDR3 is 15 amino acids long. V was clipped by 5 bases and J by 5 bases; unmatched bases: 5. CDR3 amino acids: CASSQRTSGSETQYF. In DNA form, the CDR3 reads TGTGCCAGCAGCCAAAGGACTAGCGGGAGTGAGACCCAGTACTTC.

This clonotype showed up many times. The chain has TRBV7-9 and TRBJ2-5; TRBD1 matches at 9 bases. The J segment lost 4 bases and the V segment lost 3 bases, leaving 6 bases of the junction unmatched. There are 15 residues in the CDR3. Germline-derived CDR1 and CDR2 are SEHNR and FQNEAQ (reference sequence). The CDR3 DNA sequence: TGTGCCAGCAGCTTGGGGACAGGGCTGGCAGAGACCCAGTACTTC. Encoded protein: CASSLGTGLAETQYF.

V usage is TRBV2 and J usage is TRBJ2-5; D uncertain. The CDR3 runs to 12 residues. Germline V gene data show CDR1 as SNHLY and CDR2 as FYNNEI. Trimming cost V 7 bases and J 5 bases, with 11 bases left between them. This CDR3 reads CASTFRSETQYF. The CDR3 DNA is TGTGCCAGCACTTTCCGGAGCGAGACCCAGTACTTC.

This sequence joins TRBV2 and TRBJ1-2; 12 nucleotides agree with TRBD1. Trimming cost V 6 bases and J 7 bases; bases outside gene matches: 6. In germline, CDR1 is SNHLY, CDR2 FYNNEI. The CDR3 has 14 residues. CDR3 sequence (DNA): TGTGCCAGCAGACTGGGACAGGGGGCCTTTGGCTACACCTTC. Its translation is CASRLGQGAFGYTF.

This clonotype appeared once. The V gene is TRBV29-1, the J gene TRBJ2-5, with D tentatively TRBD1 (6 bases). The ends were cut back, 1 base at V and 4 bases at J, with 10 bases in the middle. The CDR3 length is 13 residues. CDR1 is SQVTM and CDR2 is ANQGSEA in the germline V gene. The CDR3 protein is CSVEVGGGETQYF. The CDR3 region has the DNA TGCAGCGTTGAAGTAGGGGGTGGAGAGACCCAGTACTTC.

The rearrangement links TRBV9 to TRBJ2-7; no firm D call. Trimming cost V 3 bases and J 2 bases, with 9 bases left between them. Germline-derived CDR1 and CDR2 are SGDLS and YYNGEE. There are 13 residues in the CDR3. CDR3 protein: CASSGSGTYEQYF. The CDR3 region has the DNA TGTGCCAGCAGCGGGTCAGGTACCTACGAGCAGTACTTC.

This clonotype was found many times. V and J are TRBV15 and TRBJ2-2, with a weak D call TRBD2 (7 bases). Trimming cost V 1 base and J 0 bases, with 12 bases left between them. Germline lookup yields CDR1 LNHNV and CDR2 YYDKDF (reference sequence). The length of the CDR3 is 17 residues. CDR3: CATSRVRGGTNTGELFF. The CDR3 region has the DNA TGTGCCACCAGCAGAGTAAGGGGGGGAACGAACACCGGGGAGCTGTTTTTT.

The V gene is TRBV29-1, the J gene TRBJ1-1; D perhaps matches TRBD1 (6 bases). With 8 bases removed from V and 4 bases from J, the gap between germline ends came to 17 bases. This CDR3 is 13 amino acids long. Germline CDR1 SQVTM, CDR2 ANQGSEA. The CDR3 DNA reads TGCAGCTTGAATACAGGGCGCTCCACTGAAGCTTTCTTT. Protein: CSLNTGRSTEAFF.